This T cell receptor beta chain was documented in a study of T cell repertoires in cytomegalovirus infection. Study outcomes and limitations: CMV-specific TCR beta clonotypes restricted by HLA-C dominated the ex vivo response.

This clonotype was recorded at least ten times. The antigen is undetermined. V was trimmed by 1 base and J by 5 bases, leaving 18 bases between them. CDR3 length: 17 amino acids. The V gene's germline CDR1 is SGHVS and CDR2 FNYEAQ. TCRdb re-called the reads with MiXCR, one entry per CDR3 protein. The sample lists nearly 450,000 distinct CDR3 sequences; roughly 30% were seen once. The sequenced material came from PBMCs. The chain combines TRBV7-6 with TRBJ2-1; D may be TRBD1 or TRBD2 (5 bases each). The sequence came from a human donor in good health (CMV status not recorded). Some clones in this sample may be carry-over from other donors' samples. CDR3 nucleotides: TGTGCCAGCAGCTTAGGTCGTCTCGGGGCCATCGACAATGAGCAGTTCTTC. Its protein product is CASSLGRLGAIDNEQFF.